This T cell receptor (beta chain) was profiled in a study of blood T cell repertoires in COVID-19. Study overall: Samples taken during acute and convalescent COVID-19 were collected in the United States, Italy and Spain.

This CDR3 region has 14 residues. Germline CDR1 reads SGHRS; CDR2 reads YFSETQ. V was clipped by 5 bases and J by 3 bases; unmatched bases: 4. The repertoire was sequenced with immunoSEQ multiplex PCR; TCRdb's copy has only in-frame clones and lacks some. The sample contains under 300,000 clones, 90% of which appear only once. The chain employs TRBV5-1 and TRBJ2-5, with 10 bases lining up with TRBD2. This TCR was recovered from a woman aged 55-75 years with COVID-19, enrolled during active disease. The sequenced sample was peripheral blood. The CDR3 is CASRWTSGKETQYF. The CDR3 bases are TGCGCCAGCAGGTGGACTAGCGGAAAAGAGACCCAGTACTTC.